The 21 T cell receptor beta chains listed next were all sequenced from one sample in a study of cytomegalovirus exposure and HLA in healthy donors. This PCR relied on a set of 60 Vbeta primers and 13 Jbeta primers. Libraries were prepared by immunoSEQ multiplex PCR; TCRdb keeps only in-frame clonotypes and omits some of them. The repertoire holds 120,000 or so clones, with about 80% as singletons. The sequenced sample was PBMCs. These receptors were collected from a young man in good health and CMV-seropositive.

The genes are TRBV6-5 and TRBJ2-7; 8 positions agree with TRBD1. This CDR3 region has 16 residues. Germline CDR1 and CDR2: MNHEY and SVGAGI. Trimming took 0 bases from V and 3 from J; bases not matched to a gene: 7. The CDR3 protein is CASSYSAGTGDYEQYF. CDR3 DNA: TGTGCCAGCAGTTACTCTGCCGGGACAGGTGACTACGAGCAGTACTTC.

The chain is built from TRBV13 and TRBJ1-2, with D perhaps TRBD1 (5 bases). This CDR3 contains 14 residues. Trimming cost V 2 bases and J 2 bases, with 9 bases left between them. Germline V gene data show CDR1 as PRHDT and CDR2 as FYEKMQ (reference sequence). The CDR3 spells CASSLQGTNYGYTF. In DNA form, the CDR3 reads TGTGCCAGCAGCTTACAGGGAACCAACTATGGCTACACCTTC.

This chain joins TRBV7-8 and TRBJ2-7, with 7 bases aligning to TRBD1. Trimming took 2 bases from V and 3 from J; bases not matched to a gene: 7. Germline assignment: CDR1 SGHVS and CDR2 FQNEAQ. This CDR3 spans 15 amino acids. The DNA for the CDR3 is TGTGCCAGCAGCTTAAATCCGGGACAGAGCTACGAGCAGTACTTC. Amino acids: CASSLNPGQSYEQYF.

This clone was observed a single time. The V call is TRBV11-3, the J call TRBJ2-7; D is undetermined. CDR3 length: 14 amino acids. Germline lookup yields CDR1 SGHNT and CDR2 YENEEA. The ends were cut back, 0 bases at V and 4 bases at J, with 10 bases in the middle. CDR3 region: CASSLDGSYYEQYF. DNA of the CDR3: TGTGCCAGCAGCTTAGATGGCTCATATTACGAGCAGTACTTC.

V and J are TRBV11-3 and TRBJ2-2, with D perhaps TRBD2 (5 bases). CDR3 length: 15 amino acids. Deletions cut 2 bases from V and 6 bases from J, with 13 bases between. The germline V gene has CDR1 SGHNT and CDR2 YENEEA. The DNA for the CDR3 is TGTGCCAGCAGCTTAACGTCCCTAGCCCCCGGGGAGCTGTTTTTT. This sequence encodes CASSLTSLAPGELFF.

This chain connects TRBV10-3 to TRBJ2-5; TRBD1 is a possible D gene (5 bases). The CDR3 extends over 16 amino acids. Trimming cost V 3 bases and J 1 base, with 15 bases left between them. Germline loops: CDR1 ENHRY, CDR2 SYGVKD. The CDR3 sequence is CAISDLREDTQETQYF. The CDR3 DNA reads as TGTGCCATCAGTGACCTCCGAGAGGACACCCAAGAGACCCAGTACTTC.

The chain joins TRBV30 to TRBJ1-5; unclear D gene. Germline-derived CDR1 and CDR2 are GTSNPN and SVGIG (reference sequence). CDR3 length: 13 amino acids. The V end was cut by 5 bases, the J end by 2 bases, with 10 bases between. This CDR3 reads CAWSRVGNQPQHF. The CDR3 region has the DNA TGTGCCTGGTCTCGGGTGGGCAATCAGCCCCAGCATTTT. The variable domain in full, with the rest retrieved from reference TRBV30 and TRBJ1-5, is SQTIHQWPATLVQPVGSPLSLECTVEGTSNPNLYWYRQAAGRGLQLLFYSVGIGQISSEVPQNLSASRPQDRQFILSSKKLLLSDSGFYLCAWSRVGNQPQHFGDGTRLSIL.

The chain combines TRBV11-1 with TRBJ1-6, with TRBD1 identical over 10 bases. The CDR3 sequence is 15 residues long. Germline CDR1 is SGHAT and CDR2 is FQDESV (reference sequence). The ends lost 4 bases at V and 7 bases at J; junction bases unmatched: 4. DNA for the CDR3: TGTGCCAGCAGCTGGGACAGGGGTGGAAATTCACCCCTCCACTTT. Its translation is CASSWDRGGNSPLHF.

CDR3 region: CASSPTGGSNQPQHF. The CDR3 bases are TGCGCCAGCAGCCCAACAGGGGGAAGTAATCAGCCCCAGCATTTT. The J gene is TRBJ1-5, the V gene TRBV5-1, with 8 bases that match TRBD1. The germline V gene has CDR1 SGHRS and CDR2 YFSETQ. This CDR3 has 15 residues. After removal of 4 bases from V and 4 bases from J, the junction contained 7 bases not matched to a gene.

The CDR3 DNA follows: TGTGCCATCAGTGTCGCTTTTACCAGGGGATCACCCCTCCACTTT. Its protein product is CAISVAFTRGSPLHF. This sequence joins TRBV10-3 and TRBJ1-6, with D possibly TRBD1 on 6 matching bases. In germline, CDR1 is ENHRY, CDR2 SYGVKD. The CDR3 consists of 15 residues. Trimming took off 4 bases at V and 10 bases at J, with 17 bases between the two ends.

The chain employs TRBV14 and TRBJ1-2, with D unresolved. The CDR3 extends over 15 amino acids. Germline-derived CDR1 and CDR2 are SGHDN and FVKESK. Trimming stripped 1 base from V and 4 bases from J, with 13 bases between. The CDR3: CASSQVIGLGYGYTF. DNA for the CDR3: TGTGCCAGCAGCCAAGTTATTGGGCTCGGCTATGGCTACACCTTC.

The CDR3 sequence is CASSNLMNTEAFF. The CDR3 DNA sequence: TGTGCCAGCAGCAACCTAATGAACACTGAAGCTTTCTTT. The chain employs TRBV9 and TRBJ1-1; no firm D call. CDR3 length equals 13 residues. V was trimmed by 4 bases and J by 0 bases, leaving 7 bases between them. The germline V gene encodes CDR1 SGDLS and CDR2 YYNGEE.

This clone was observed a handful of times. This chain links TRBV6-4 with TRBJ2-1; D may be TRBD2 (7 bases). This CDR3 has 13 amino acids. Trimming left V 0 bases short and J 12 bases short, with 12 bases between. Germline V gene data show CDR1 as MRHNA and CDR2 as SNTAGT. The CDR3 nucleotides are TGTGCCAGCAGTGACTCAGTGAGGGGGGGGCAGTTCTTC. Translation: CASSDSVRGGQFF.

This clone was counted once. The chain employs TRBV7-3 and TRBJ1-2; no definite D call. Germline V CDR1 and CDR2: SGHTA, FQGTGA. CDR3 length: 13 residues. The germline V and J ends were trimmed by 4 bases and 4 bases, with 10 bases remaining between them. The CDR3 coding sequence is TGTGCCAGCAGCTCCGCGGAGAGCTATGGCTACACCTTC. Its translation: CASSSAESYGYTF.

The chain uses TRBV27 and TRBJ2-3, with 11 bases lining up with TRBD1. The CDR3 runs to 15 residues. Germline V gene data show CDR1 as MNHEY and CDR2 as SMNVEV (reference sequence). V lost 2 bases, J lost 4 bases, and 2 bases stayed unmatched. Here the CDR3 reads CASSLPGQGADTQYF. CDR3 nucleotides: TGTGCCAGCAGTTTACCGGGACAGGGGGCAGATACGCAGTATTTT.

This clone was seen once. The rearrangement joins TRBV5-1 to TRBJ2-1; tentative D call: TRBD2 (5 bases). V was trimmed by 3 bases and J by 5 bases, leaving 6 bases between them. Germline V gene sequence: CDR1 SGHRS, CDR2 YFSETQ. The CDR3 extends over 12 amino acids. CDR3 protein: CASSSRDNEQFF. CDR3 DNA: TGCGCCAGCAGCTCGAGGGACAATGAGCAGTTCTTC.

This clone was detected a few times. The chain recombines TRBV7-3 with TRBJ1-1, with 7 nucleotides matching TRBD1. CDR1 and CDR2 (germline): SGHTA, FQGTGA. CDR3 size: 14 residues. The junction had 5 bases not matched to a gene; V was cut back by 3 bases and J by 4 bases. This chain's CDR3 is CASSLDRRRTEAFF. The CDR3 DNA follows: TGTGCCAGCAGCTTGGACAGGAGACGCACTGAAGCTTTCTTT.

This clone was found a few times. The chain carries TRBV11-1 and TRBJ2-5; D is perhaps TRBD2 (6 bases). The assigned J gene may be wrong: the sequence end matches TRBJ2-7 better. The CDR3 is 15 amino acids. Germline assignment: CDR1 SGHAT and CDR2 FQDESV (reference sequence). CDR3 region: CASSLDAGNSYEQYF. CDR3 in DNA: TGTGCCAGCAGCTTAGATGCGGGGAACTCCTACGAGCAGTACTTC.

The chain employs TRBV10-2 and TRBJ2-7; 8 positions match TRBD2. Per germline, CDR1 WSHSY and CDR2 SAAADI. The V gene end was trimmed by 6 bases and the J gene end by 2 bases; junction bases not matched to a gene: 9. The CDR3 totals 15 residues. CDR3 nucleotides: TGCGCCAGCAGACACACGGGGGGGCCGGCCTACGAGCAGTACTTC. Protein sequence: CASRHTGGPAYEQYF.

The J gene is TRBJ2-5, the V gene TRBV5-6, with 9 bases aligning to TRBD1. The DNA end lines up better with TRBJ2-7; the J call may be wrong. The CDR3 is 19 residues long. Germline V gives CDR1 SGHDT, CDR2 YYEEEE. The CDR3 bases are TGTGCCAGCAGCCCCTTCCACGGGACAGGGACGAGGAGCTCCTACGAGCAGTACTTC. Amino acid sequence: CASSPFHGTGTRSSYEQYF.

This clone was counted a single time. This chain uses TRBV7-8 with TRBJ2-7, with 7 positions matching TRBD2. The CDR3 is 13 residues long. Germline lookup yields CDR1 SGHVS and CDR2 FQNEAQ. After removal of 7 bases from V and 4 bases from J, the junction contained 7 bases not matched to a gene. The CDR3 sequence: CASTPGGEYEQYF. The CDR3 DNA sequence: TGTGCCAGCACCCCTGGGGGGGAATACGAGCAGTACTTC.